These 18 T cell receptor beta chains were all obtained from the same sample, sequenced in a study of T cell repertoires in cytomegalovirus infection. TCRdb fed the reads into MiXCR, producing one record per CDR3 protein. Seen here are some 500,000 distinct CDR3 sequences, roughly a third observed once, and the top ten hold 15% to 20%. These receptors are not linked to any known antigen. The input for sequencing was cultured PBMCs, taken from culture after CMV antigen stimulation. Receptor source: a human donor in good health (CMV status not recorded). Some clones in this sample may be carry-over from other donors' samples.

Written as DNA, the CDR3 is TGTGCCAGCAGTTTAGGAGCGGGCCCCTACAATGAGCAGTTCTTC. It encodes CASSLGAGPYNEQFF. The gene calls are TRBV27 and TRBJ2-1; D perhaps matches TRBD2 (6 bases). Trimming pared 2 bases from V and 2 bases from J, leaving 10 bases between. CDR1 and CDR2 from the germline V gene are MNHEY and SMNVEV (reference sequence). The CDR3 has 15 amino acids.

A few counts support this clonotype. The gene calls are TRBV19 and TRBJ2-1; D could derive from TRBD1 or TRBD2 (5 bases each). This CDR3 spans 16 amino acids. The germline V gene has CDR1 LNHDA and CDR2 SQIVND (reference sequence). The V gene lost 5 bases and the J gene lost 2 bases, with 16 bases spanning the gap. The CDR3 region has the DNA TGTGCCAGTAGTCCAATTCGGGACGGCGCCTACAATGAGCAGTTCTTC. This encodes CASSPIRDGAYNEQFF.

The chain is built from TRBV27 and TRBJ2-7; D is undetermined. The V end was cut by 2 bases, the J end by 3 bases, with 8 bases between. This CDR3 is built from 13 residues. CDR1 and CDR2 (germline): MNHEY, SMNVEV (reference sequence). This CDR3 reads CASSLRLFYEQYF. The CDR3 region has the DNA TGTGCCAGCAGTTTAAGACTCTTCTACGAGCAGTACTTC.

The chain couples TRBV7-8 to TRBJ2-3; D remains unclear. The V and J ends lost 5 bases and 5 bases respectively, with 14 bases between them. This CDR3 contains 14 residues. Germline loops: CDR1 SGHVS, CDR2 FQNEAQ. CDR3 sequence (DNA): TGTGCCAGCAGCCCCCACGGCCGCCGAGATACGCAGTATTTT. Residues: CASSPHGRRDTQYF.

The rearrangement joins TRBV7-3 to TRBJ2-3; the match to TRBD2 covers 7 bases. Germline V lookup: CDR1 SGHTA, CDR2 FQGTGA. CDR3 length equals 15 residues. V was clipped by 2 bases and J by 4 bases; unmatched bases: 6. The CDR3 reads CASSLAGVRADTQYF. The CDR3 DNA reads as TGTGCCAGCAGCTTAGCGGGAGTGAGAGCAGATACGCAGTATTTT.

V usage is TRBV9 and J usage is TRBJ1-1, with D possibly matching TRBD1 (5 bases). Trimming shortened V by 4 bases and J by 5 bases, and 18 bases separated the two germline ends. Germline CDR1 is SGDLS and CDR2 is YYNGEE. The CDR3 has 15 residues. The CDR3 spells CASSSRDGLVTEAFF. As DNA, the CDR3 is TGTGCCAGCAGCTCCCGGGACGGGCTAGTAACTGAAGCTTTCTTT.

The genes are TRBV7-9 and TRBJ2-1, with 10 positions matching TRBD2. CDR1 is SEHNR and CDR2 is FQNEAQ in the germline V gene (reference sequence). Trimming at V came to 7 bases and at J to 6 bases, leaving 12 bases not matched to a gene. CDR3 length: 16 amino acids. In nucleotides, the CDR3 is TGTGCCAGCACCGAGACCGGGACTAGCGTATCCAATGAGCAGTTCTTC. This codes for CASTETGTSVSNEQFF.

This clonotype showed up just a few times. The chain links TRBV7-9 to TRBJ1-1, with a weak D call TRBD1 (5 bases). This CDR3 has 17 amino acids. The germline V gene encodes CDR1 SEHNR and CDR2 FQNEAQ (reference sequence). With 5 bases removed from V and 3 bases from J, the gap between germline ends came to 22 bases. Written as DNA, the CDR3 is TGTGCCAGCAGCCCCTCATTATTTCAGGGCAAGTACACTGAAGCTTTCTTT. This gives the protein CASSPSLFQGKYTEAFF. Together with reference TRBV7-9 and TRBJ1-1, the CDR3 gives the full variable domain: DTGVSQNPRHKITKRGQNVTFRCDPISEHNRLYWYRQTLGQGPEFLTYFQNEAQLEKSRLLSDRFSAERPKGSFSTLEIQRTEQGDSAMYLCASSPSLFQGKYTEAFFGQGTRLTVV.

The table lists this clonotype with a few counts. The chain combines TRBV6-1 with TRBJ1-1; 8 positions match TRBD1. V lost 8 bases, J lost 4 bases, and 3 bases stayed unmatched. This CDR3 is 12 amino acids long. The germline CDR1 and CDR2 sequences are MNHNS and SASEGT. CDR3 amino acids: CASQTGATEAFF. As DNA, the CDR3 is TGTGCCAGCCAGACAGGGGCCACTGAAGCTTTCTTT.

The V gene is TRBV19, the J gene TRBJ2-1; 11 bases fit TRBD2. V dropped 6 bases and J dropped 7; count of bases not matched to a gene: 8. The CDR3 runs to 15 residues. Per germline, CDR1 LNHDA and CDR2 SQIVND (reference sequence). The CDR3 reads CASSPIAGGRNEQFF. The CDR3 DNA sequence: TGTGCCAGTAGCCCAATAGCGGGAGGGCGGAATGAGCAGTTCTTC.

The chain has TRBV4-3 and TRBJ1-2; no clear D gene. The CDR3 contains 16 residues. Trimming shortened V by 0 bases and J by 4 bases, and 15 bases separated the two germline ends. Germline lookup yields CDR1 LGHNA and CDR2 YSLEER. CDR3 in DNA: TGCGCCAGCAGCCAAGACTCCGAGGTGGCTGCCTATGGCTACACCTTC. This encodes CASSQDSEVAAYGYTF.

This clonotype was observed a few times. This sequence joins TRBV6-5 and TRBJ2-7, with a possible D match to TRBD1 (6 bases). Germline values: CDR1 MNHEY, CDR2 SVGAGI. Trimming stripped 7 bases from V and 6 bases from J, with 16 bases between. CDR3 length: 13 residues. The CDR3 DNA reads TGTGCCAGCAATAGCAGGGGAAGAGGCGAGCAGTACTTC. Protein: CASNSRGRGEQYF.

This clonotype showed up just a few times. The chain carries TRBV28 and TRBJ1-5; TRBD1 might be the D (6 bases). The V end was cut by 6 bases, the J end by 2 bases, with 17 bases between. Germline V CDR1 and CDR2: MDHEN, SYDVKM. This CDR3 comprises 16 residues. The DNA of the CDR3 is TGTGCCAGCAGCCCTCGGAGGGGGGATGGCAATCAGCCCCAGCATTTT. Its translation is CASSPRRGDGNQPQHF.

This clonotype occurred once. The CDR3 nucleotides read TGTGCCAGTAGCCCCACCCGGGGGATCAGAAGCAATCAGCCCCAGCATTTT. Its protein product is CASSPTRGIRSNQPQHF. The chain uses TRBV19 and TRBJ1-5, with TRBD1 as a possible D gene (5 bases). V was trimmed by 6 bases and J by 1 base, leaving 19 bases between them. Germline V gene sequence: CDR1 LNHDA, CDR2 SQIVND (reference sequence). This CDR3 comprises 17 residues.

This clonotype appeared many times. This chain uses TRBV2 with TRBJ1-4, with 8 bases fitting TRBD1. Per germline, CDR1 SNHLY and CDR2 FYNNEI. This CDR3 contains 14 residues. V lost 6 bases and J lost 4; bases outside the gene matches: 4. CDR3 sequence reads: CASSEQGDNEKLFF. The CDR3 region has the DNA TGTGCCAGCAGCGAACAGGGGGATAATGAAAAACTGTTTTTT.

The table lists this clonotype with a few counts. CDR3 DNA: TGTGCCAGCAGCCCCGGACGCTTGGCTGAAGCTTTCTTT. As protein: CASSPGRLAEAFF. This chain connects TRBV5-4 to TRBJ1-1; D gene uncertain. The CDR3 sequence is 13 residues long. Deletions cut 4 bases from V and 6 bases from J, with 13 bases between. Germline loops: CDR1 SGHNT, CDR2 YYREEE (reference sequence).

This clonotype was observed a few times. The chain's CDR3 is CASSQTSGNFYEQYF. The CDR3 DNA is TGCGCCAGCAGCCAGACTAGCGGGAATTTCTACGAGCAGTACTTC. The chain has TRBV4-3 and TRBJ2-7; TRBD2 matches 11 bases. The CDR3 consists of 15 residues. CDR1 is LGHNA and CDR2 is YSLEER in the germline V gene. The ends lost 3 bases at V and 3 bases at J; junction bases unmatched: 4.

This clonotype was recorded many times. The gene calls are TRBV7-2 and TRBJ2-3; 10 bases map to TRBD2. The germline V gene has CDR1 SGHTA and CDR2 FQGNSA. The CDR3 contains 16 residues. The junction had 12 bases not matched to a gene; V was cut back by 1 base and J by 11 bases. The chain's CDR3 is CASSLETRAGGARQYF. In DNA, the CDR3 is TGTGCCAGCAGCTTAGAGACGCGAGCGGGGGGGGCGAGGCAGTATTTT.